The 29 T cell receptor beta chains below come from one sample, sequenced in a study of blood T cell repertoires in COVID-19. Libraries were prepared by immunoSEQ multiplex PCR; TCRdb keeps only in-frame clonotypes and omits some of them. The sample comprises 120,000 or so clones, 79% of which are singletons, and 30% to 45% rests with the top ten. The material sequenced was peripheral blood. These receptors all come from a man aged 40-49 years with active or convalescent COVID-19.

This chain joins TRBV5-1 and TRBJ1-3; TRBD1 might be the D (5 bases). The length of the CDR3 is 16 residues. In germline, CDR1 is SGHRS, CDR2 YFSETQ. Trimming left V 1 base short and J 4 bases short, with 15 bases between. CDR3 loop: CASSLLGDFSGNTIYF. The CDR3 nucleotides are TGCGCCAGCAGCTTGTTAGGGGATTTTTCCGGAAACACCATATATTTT.

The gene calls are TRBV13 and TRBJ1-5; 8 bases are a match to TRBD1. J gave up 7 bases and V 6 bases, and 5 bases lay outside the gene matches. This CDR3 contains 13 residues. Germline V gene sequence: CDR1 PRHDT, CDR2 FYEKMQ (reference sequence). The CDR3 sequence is CASSSGGWQPQHF. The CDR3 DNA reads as TGTGCCAGCAGTTCAGGGGGCTGGCAGCCCCAGCATTTT. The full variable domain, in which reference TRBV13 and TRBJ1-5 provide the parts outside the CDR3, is AAGVIQSPRHLIKEKRETATLKCYPIPRHDTVYWYQQGPGQDPQFLISFYEKMQSDKGSIPDRFSAQQFSDYHSELNMSSLELGDSALYFCASSSGGWQPQHFGDGTRLSIL.

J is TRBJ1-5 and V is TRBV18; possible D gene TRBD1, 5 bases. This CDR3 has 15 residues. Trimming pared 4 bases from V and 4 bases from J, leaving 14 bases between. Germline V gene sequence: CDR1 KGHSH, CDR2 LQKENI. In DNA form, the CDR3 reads TGTGCCAGCTCACGGGAAGGGGCCACGAATCAGCCCCAGCATTTT. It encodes CASSREGATNQPQHF.

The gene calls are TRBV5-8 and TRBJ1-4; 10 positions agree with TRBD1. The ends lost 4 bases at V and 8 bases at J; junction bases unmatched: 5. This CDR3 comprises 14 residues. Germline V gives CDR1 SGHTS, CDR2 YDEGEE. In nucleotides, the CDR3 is TGTGCCAGCAGCCGAGGGGACAGGGGAGAAAAACTGTTTTTT. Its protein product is CASSRGDRGEKLFF.

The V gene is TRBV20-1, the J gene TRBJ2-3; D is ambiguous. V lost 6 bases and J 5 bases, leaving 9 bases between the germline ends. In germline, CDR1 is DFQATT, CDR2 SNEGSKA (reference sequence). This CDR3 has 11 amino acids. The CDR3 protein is CSASDGDTQYF. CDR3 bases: TGCAGTGCGAGCGATGGAGATACGCAGTATTTT.

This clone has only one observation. The CDR3 nucleotides are TGTGCCAGCAGCGAGGGGACAGGGGTAGGGAATCAGCCCCAGCATTTT. This codes for CASSEGTGVGNQPQHF. V and J are TRBV9 and TRBJ1-5; 10 bases are a match to TRBD1. Germline CDR1 is SGDLS and CDR2 is YYNGEE. This CDR3 comprises 16 residues. V dropped 3 bases and J dropped 4; count of bases not matched to a gene: 7.

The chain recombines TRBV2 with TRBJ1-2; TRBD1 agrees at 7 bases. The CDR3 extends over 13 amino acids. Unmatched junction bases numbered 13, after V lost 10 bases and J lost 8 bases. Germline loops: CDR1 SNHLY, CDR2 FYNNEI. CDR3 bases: TGTGCCATGCCCATAGACGGGACAGACGGCTACACCTTC. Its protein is CAMPIDGTDGYTF.

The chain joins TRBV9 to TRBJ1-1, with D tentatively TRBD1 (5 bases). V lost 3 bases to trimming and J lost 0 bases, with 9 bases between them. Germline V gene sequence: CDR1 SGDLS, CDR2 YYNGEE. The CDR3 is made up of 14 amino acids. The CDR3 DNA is TGTGCCAGCAGCGCGGGGGTTTTGAACACTGAAGCTTTCTTT. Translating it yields CASSAGVLNTEAFF.

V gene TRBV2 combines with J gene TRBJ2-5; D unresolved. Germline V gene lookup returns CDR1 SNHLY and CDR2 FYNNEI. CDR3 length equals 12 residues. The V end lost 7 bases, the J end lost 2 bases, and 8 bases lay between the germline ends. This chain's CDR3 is CASTYSQETQYF. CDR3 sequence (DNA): TGTGCCAGCACGTACAGTCAAGAGACCCAGTACTTC.

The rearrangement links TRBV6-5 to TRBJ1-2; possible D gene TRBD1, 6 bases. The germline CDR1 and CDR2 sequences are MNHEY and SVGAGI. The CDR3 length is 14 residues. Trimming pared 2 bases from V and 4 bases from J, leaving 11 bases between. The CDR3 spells CASSYEGDGYGYTF. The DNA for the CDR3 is TGTGCCAGCAGTTACGAGGGGGACGGCTATGGCTACACCTTC.

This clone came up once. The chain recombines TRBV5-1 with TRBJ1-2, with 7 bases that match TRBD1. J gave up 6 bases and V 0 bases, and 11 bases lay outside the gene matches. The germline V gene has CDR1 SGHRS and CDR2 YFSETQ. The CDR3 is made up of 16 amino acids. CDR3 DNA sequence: TGCGCCAGCAGCTTGGAGGGGACAGCGTCTTCAAATGGCTACACCTTC. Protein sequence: CASSLEGTASSNGYTF. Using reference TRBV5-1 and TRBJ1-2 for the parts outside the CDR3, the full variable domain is KAGVTQTPRYLIKTRGQQVTLSCSPISGHRSVSWYQQTPGQGLQFLFEYFSETQRNKGNFPGRFSGRQFSNSRSEMNVSTLELGDSALYLCASSLEGTASSNGYTFGSGTRLTVV.

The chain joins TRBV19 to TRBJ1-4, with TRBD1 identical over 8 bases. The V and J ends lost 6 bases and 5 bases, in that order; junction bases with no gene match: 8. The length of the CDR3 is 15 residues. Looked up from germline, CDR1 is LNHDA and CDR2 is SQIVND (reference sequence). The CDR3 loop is CASRPGGDRNEKLFF. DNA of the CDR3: TGTGCCAGTAGACCTGGGGGGGACAGGAATGAAAAACTGTTTTTT.

The CDR3 region is CAWSSLDSSEQYF. In nucleotides, the CDR3 is TGTGCCTGGAGTTCCCTAGATTCAAGCGAGCAGTACTTC. The rearrangement joins TRBV30 to TRBJ2-7; D not resolved. Germline values: CDR1 GTSNPN, CDR2 SVGIG (reference sequence). The CDR3 sequence is 13 residues long. V was shortened by 2 bases and J by 6 bases, with 14 bases between the two germline ends.

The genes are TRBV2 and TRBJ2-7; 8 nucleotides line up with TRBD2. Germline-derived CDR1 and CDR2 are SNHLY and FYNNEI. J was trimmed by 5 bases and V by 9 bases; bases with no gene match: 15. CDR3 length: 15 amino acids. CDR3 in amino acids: CASRPAREGSHEQYF. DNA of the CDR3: TGTGCCAGTCGACCAGCCCGGGAGGGCTCGCACGAGCAGTACTTC.

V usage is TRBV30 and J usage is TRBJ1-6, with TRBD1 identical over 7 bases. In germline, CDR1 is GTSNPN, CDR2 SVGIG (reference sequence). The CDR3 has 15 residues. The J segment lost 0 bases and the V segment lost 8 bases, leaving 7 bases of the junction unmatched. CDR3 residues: CAVDWDSSYNSPLHF. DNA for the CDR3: TGTGCCGTGGATTGGGACAGCTCCTATAATTCACCCCTCCACTTT.

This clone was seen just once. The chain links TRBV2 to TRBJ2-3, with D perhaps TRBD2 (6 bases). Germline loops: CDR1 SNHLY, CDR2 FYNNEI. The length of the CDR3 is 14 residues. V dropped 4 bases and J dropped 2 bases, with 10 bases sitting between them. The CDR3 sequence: CASSGWEVTDTQYF. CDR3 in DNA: TGTGCCAGCAGTGGCTGGGAGGTCACAGATACGCAGTATTTT. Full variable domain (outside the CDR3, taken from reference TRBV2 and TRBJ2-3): EPEVTQTPSHQVTQMGQEVILRCVPISNHLYFYWYRQILGQKVEFLVSFYNNEISEKSEIFDDQFSVERPDGSNFTLKIRSTKLEDSAMYFCASSGWEVTDTQYFGPGTRLTVL.

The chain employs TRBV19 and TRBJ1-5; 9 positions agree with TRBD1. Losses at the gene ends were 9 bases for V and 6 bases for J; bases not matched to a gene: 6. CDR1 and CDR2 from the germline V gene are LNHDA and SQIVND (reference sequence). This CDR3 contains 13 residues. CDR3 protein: CASHRQGVQPQHF. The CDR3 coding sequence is TGTGCCAGCCATAGACAGGGGGTTCAGCCCCAGCATTTT.

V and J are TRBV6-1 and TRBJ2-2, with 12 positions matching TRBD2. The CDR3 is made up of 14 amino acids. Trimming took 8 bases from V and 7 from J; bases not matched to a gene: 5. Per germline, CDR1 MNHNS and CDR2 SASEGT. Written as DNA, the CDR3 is TGTGCCAGCTGGGGGACTAGCGGGCTCGGGGAGCTGTTTTTT. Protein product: CASWGTSGLGELFF.

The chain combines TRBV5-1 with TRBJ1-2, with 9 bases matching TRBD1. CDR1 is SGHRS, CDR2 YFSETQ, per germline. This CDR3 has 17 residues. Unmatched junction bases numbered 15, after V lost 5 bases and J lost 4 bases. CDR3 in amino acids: CASRATGGPSFGYGYTF. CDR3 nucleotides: TGCGCCAGCAGAGCTACAGGGGGCCCTTCCTTCGGCTATGGCTACACCTTC.

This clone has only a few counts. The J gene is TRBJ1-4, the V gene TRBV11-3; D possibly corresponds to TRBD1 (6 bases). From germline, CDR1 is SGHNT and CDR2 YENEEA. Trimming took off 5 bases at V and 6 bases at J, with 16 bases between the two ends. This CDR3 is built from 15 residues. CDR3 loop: CASSKVQGDHEKLFF. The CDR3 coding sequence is TGTGCCAGCAGCAAGGTACAGGGTGACCATGAAAAACTGTTTTTT.

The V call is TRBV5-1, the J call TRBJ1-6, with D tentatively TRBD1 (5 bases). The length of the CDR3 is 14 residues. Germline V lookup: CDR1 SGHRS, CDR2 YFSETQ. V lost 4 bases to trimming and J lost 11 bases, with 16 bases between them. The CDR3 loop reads CASSPGEGPAPLHF. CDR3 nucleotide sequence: TGCGCCAGCAGCCCGGGGGAGGGGCCGGCACCCCTCCACTTT.

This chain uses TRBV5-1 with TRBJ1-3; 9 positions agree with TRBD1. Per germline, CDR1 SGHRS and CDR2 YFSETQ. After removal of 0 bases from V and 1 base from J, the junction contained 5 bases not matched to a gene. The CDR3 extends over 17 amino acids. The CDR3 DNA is TGCGCCAGCAGCTTGGGTGCAGGACAGGGGTCTGGAAACACCATATATTTT. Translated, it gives CASSLGAGQGSGNTIYF. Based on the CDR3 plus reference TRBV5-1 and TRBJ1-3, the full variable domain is KAGVTQTPRYLIKTRGQQVTLSCSPISGHRSVSWYQQTPGQGLQFLFEYFSETQRNKGNFPGRFSGRQFSNSRSEMNVSTLELGDSALYLCASSLGAGQGSGNTIYFGEGSWLTVV.

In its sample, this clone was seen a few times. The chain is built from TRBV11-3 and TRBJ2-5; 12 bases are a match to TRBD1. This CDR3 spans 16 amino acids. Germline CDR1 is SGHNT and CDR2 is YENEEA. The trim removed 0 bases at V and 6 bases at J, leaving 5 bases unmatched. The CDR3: CASSLEGTGGGKTQYF. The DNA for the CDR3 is TGTGCCAGCAGCTTAGAAGGGACAGGGGGCGGAAAGACCCAGTACTTC.

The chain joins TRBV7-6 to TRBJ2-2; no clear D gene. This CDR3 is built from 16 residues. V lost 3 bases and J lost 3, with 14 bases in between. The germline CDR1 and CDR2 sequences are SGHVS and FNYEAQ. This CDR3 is CASSLWWRGDTGELFF. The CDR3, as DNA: TGTGCCAGCAGCTTGTGGTGGAGAGGAGACACCGGGGAGCTGTTTTTT.

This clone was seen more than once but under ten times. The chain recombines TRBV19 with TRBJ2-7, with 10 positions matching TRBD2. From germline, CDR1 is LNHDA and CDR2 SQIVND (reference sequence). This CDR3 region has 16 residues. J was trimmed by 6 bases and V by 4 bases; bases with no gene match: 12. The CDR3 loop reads CASSTSWVAGGFEQYF. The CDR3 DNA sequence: TGTGCCAGTAGTACCTCGTGGGTAGCGGGAGGATTCGAGCAGTACTTC.

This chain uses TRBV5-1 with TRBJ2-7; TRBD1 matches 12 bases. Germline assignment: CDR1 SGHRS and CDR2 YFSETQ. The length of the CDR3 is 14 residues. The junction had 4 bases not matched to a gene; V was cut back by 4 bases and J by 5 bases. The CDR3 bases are TGCGCCAGCAGCCAGGGACAGGGGGCTAACGAGCAGTACTTC. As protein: CASSQGQGANEQYF.

DNA for the CDR3: TGTGCCATCACCGGGAGCAGCTCCTACGAGCAGTACTTC. Amino acid sequence: CAITGSSSYEQYF. The V call is TRBV10-3, the J call TRBJ2-7; D might be TRBD2 (6 bases). The germline V gene has CDR1 ENHRY and CDR2 SYGVKD. The CDR3 has 13 amino acids. Trimming removed 7 bases at V and 0 bases at J, with 10 bases between.

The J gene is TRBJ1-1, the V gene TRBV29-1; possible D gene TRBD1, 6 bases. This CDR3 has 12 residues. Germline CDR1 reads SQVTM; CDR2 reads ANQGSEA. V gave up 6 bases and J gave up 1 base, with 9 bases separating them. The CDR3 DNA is TGCAGCGTAGGACAGTCGAACACTGAAGCTTTCTTT. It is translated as CSVGQSNTEAFF.

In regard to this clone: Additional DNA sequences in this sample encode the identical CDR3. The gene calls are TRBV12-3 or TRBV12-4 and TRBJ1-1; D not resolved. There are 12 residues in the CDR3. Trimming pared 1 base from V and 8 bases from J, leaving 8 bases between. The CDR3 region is CASSLGRAEAFF. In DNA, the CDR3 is TGTGCCAGCAGTTTAGGGAGGGCCGAAGCTTTCTTT.